These 32 T cell receptor beta chains were all obtained from the same sample, sequenced in a study of T cells expressing NK-cell markers. Following a re-call of the 5' RACE reads, TCRdb has one entry per CDR3 protein and lacks DNA. The ten most abundant clones cover 0.39% of a sample with about 260,000 distinct CDR3 sequences. Sample: blood T cells: a sorted CD56 or NKG2C T cell subset, CD4+ or CD8+ T cells, or bulk PBMC T cells (not recorded which). Receptors originate from a man aged 18-30 years in good health.

The rearrangement links TRBV7-8 to TRBJ2-3; TCRdb's assignment of TRBD2 cannot be checked, as there is no DNA. The germline V gene has CDR1 SGHVS and CDR2 FQNEAQ. The CDR3 totals 16 residues. The CDR3 loop reads CASSLKGLPGTDTQYF.

The V and J genes are TRBV12-3 or TRBV12-4 and TRBJ2-1; TCRdb designates TRBD2, a call that cannot be tested without DNA. The CDR3 runs 17 residues. The CDR3 is CASSSPKTSGSYNEQFF.

The V gene is TRBV5-1, the J gene TRBJ2-5; TCRdb's D call, TRBD1, is unchecked because there is no DNA. Per the germline V gene, CDR1 is SGHRS and CDR2 is YFSETQ. The CDR3 loop spans 13 amino acids. The CDR3 region is CASADRGPETQYF.

The V call is TRBV12-3 or TRBV12-4, the J call TRBJ1-4; TCRdb designates TRBD1, a call that cannot be tested without DNA. The CDR3 is 16 residues long. The CDR3 loop is CASSLAFRGRGEKLFF.

This chain connects TRBV5-6 to TRBJ2-5. Germline loops: CDR1 SGHDT, CDR2 YYEEEE. The CDR3 extends over 12 amino acids. CDR3 sequence: CASSEYQETQYF.

The chain carries TRBV4-2 and TRBJ2-1; TCRdb selects TRBD2, and the lack of DNA leaves this call unchecked. CDR1 is LGHNA and CDR2 is YNFKEQ in the germline V gene. CDR3 length: 18 residues. CDR3 amino acids: CASSQEPSGWGSYNEQFF.

This chain joins TRBV12-3 or TRBV12-4 and TRBJ2-1; lacking DNA, the TRBD1 call made by TCRdb goes unchecked. The CDR3 is made up of 14 amino acids. CDR3: CASLTGAGSHEQFF.

CDR3 residues: CAISAGDRYNEQFF. The V and J genes are TRBV10-3 and TRBJ2-1; TCRdb reports TRBD1, a call that lacks DNA to check it against. The CDR3 covers 14 residues. Germline CDR1 and CDR2: ENHRY and SYGVKD.

The V and J genes are TRBV19 and TRBJ2-2; TCRdb reports TRBD1, a call that lacks DNA to check it against. The CDR3 runs 15 residues. Germline CDR1 is LNHDA and CDR2 is SQIVND (reference sequence). CDR3 loop: CASRVRGLGTGELFF.

The chain links TRBV28 to TRBJ2-3; TCRdb lists TRBD2, though no DNA is available to test this call. Germline loops: CDR1 MDHEN, CDR2 SYDVKM. The CDR3 runs 16 residues. The CDR3 loop is CASRWGLAASTDTQYF.

This sequence joins TRBV19 and TRBJ2-4; TCRdb gives TRBD2 as the D gene, but with no DNA this cannot be confirmed. The CDR3 totals 14 residues. CDR1 is LNHDA, CDR2 SQIVND, per germline (reference sequence). CDR3 amino acids: CASSIEGLAGIQYF.

The rearrangement links TRBV29-1 to TRBJ2-1; TCRdb's D gene call, TRBD2, goes unchecked for lack of DNA. Looked up from germline, CDR1 is SQVTM and CDR2 is ANQGSEA. The length of the CDR3 is 14 residues. CDR3 sequence: CSAKGTRRENEQFF.

The chain recombines TRBV7-2 with TRBJ2-5. Germline lookup yields CDR1 SGHTA and CDR2 FQGNSA. The CDR3 covers 15 residues. CDR3 sequence: CASSFSRGAQETQYF.

The chain uses TRBV28 and TRBJ1-1; the TRBD1 assignment by TCRdb is unverifiable without DNA. The CDR3 is 13 amino acids. Germline V gene sequence: CDR1 MDHEN, CDR2 SYDVKM. The CDR3 loop reads CASNGQGVTEAFF.

This chain uses TRBV10-3 with TRBJ2-3; with no DNA, the TCRdb D assignment of TRBD2 cannot be verified. The CDR3 runs to 17 residues. CDR1 is ENHRY and CDR2 is SYGVKD in the germline V gene. This CDR3 reads CAISDLRAGGSTDTQYF.

The gene calls are TRBV12-3 or TRBV12-4 and TRBJ2-7; no DNA is available, so the TRBD2 call from TCRdb remains unchecked. There are 15 residues in the CDR3. The CDR3 reads CASSLGGTSAAEQYF.

The V and J genes are TRBV19 and TRBJ2-5. CDR1 and CDR2 from the germline V gene are LNHDA and SQIVND (reference sequence). This CDR3 comprises 13 residues. CDR3: CASSRTAQETQYF.

This chain links TRBV5-4 with TRBJ2-1; TCRdb's assignment of TRBD2 cannot be checked, as there is no DNA. The germline gives CDR1 SGHNT, CDR2 YYREEE (reference sequence). The CDR3 is made up of 15 amino acids. CDR3 protein: CASSLVAGEGNEQFF.

The chain employs TRBV20-1 and TRBJ2-1; the TCRdb call, TRBD1, lacks DNA for checking. CDR1 DFQATT and CDR2 SNEGSKA come from the germline V gene (reference sequence). This CDR3 contains 16 residues. The CDR3 loop is CSAPDPLTTSYNEQFF.

The chain employs TRBV5-1 and TRBJ2-2; TCRdb gives TRBD2 as the D gene, but with no DNA this cannot be confirmed. Looked up from germline, CDR1 is SGHRS and CDR2 is YFSETQ. The CDR3 is 13 residues long. The CDR3 sequence: CASTKEVSGELFF.

The chain joins TRBV6-2 or TRBV6-3 to TRBJ2-1. Germline-derived CDR1 and CDR2 are MNHEY and SVGEGT. CDR3 length: 15 amino acids. CDR3 sequence: CARHDQPTVENEQFF.

The chain couples TRBV21-1 to TRBJ2-1. TRBV21-1 is marked as a pseudogene. The CDR3 loop spans 15 amino acids. This CDR3 reads CASSKSTYPHNEQFF.

This chain connects TRBV29-1 to TRBJ2-4; TCRdb calls TRBD1, which cannot be checked without DNA. This CDR3 contains 12 residues. The germline V gene has CDR1 SQVTM and CDR2 ANQGSEA. The CDR3 loop is CSVLSEGNIQYF.

The chain employs TRBV12-3 or TRBV12-4 and TRBJ2-3; no DNA is available, so the TRBD1 call from TCRdb remains unchecked. The CDR3 length is 12 residues. The CDR3 protein is CASTPPVDTQYF.

This chain uses TRBV7-9 with TRBJ2-1; lacking DNA, the TRBD2 call made by TCRdb goes unchecked. Germline V gene data show CDR1 as SEHNR and CDR2 as FQNEAQ (reference sequence). The CDR3 is made up of 17 amino acids. CDR3 sequence: CASSVPGLAGGNNEQFF.

The chain has TRBV6-6 and TRBJ2-7. Germline CDR1 and CDR2: MNHNY and SVGAGI (reference sequence). This CDR3 spans 13 amino acids. The CDR3 protein is CASTSGPSYEQYF.

The rearrangement uses TRBV27 and TRBJ2-3; TCRdb's D gene call, TRBD2, goes unchecked for lack of DNA. CDR1 is MNHEY, CDR2 SMNVEV, per germline (reference sequence). The length of the CDR3 is 14 residues. This CDR3 is CASSFARGKDTQYF.

The V call is TRBV19, the J call TRBJ2-3. This CDR3 has 11 residues. CDR1 is LNHDA, CDR2 SQIVND, per germline (reference sequence). CDR3 sequence reads: CASKRADTQYF.

The rearrangement uses TRBV6-5 and TRBJ2-5. Germline assignment: CDR1 MNHEY and CDR2 SVGAGI. CDR3 length: 13 amino acids. CDR3 sequence reads: CASSYAYKETQYF.

J is TRBJ2-1 and V is TRBV7-8; absent DNA, TCRdb's TRBD1 call cannot be checked. CDR3 length equals 16 residues. Germline V lookup: CDR1 SGHVS, CDR2 FQNEAQ. Here the CDR3 reads CASSSSGRVGGNEQFF.

The V gene is TRBV20-1, the J gene TRBJ1-1; the D gene TCRdb calls, TRBD1, cannot be checked with no DNA. The germline V gene encodes CDR1 DFQATT and CDR2 SNEGSKA (reference sequence). This CDR3 has 13 residues. The CDR3 here is CSALKSGGTEAFF.

V is TRBV29-1 and J is TRBJ2-3; TCRdb selects TRBD1, and the lack of DNA leaves this call unchecked. The CDR3 runs 15 residues. Looked up from germline, CDR1 is SQVTM and CDR2 is ANQGSEA. This CDR3 reads CSVRYGGGTTDTQYF.